This T cell receptor beta chain originates from a study of T cell repertoires in cytomegalovirus infection. Study-level information: CMV infection together with matching HLA type was indicated by public TCR beta signatures.

Findings of the study overall: HLA-C-restricted CMV clonotypes gave the most frequent clonotype in two of eight donors.

Notes on this clonotype: Its antigen is unknown.

Each CDR3 protein gets one entry after TCRdb re-called the reads with MiXCR. The sample contains around 230,000 distinct CDR3 sequences, around 6.2% of which appear only once. The V segment lost 2 bases and the J segment 10 bases; nucleotides outside the gene matches: 6. Germline CDR1 and CDR2: SNHLY and FYNNEI. The CDR3 has 13 residues. This chain joins TRBV2 and TRBJ2-3; 7 bases line up with TRBD2. Sequenced input: PBMCs. This receptor was identified in a human donor in good health (CMV status not recorded). Some clones in this sample may be carry-over from other donors' samples. DNA of the CDR3: TGTGCCAGCAGTGAACGGGGGGTCGGCGCGCAGTATTTT. Protein sequence: CASSERGVGAQYF.